The T cell receptor (beta chain) described here comes from a study of blood T cells in healthy people across ages. Primers used in a second PCR of about 6 to 12 cycles were a sample-barcoded 5' primer and a J-beta primer mix. TCRdb used MiXCR to reprocess the 5' RACE reads, holding one entry per CDR3 protein. The profile covers roughly 800,000 distinct CDR3 sequences, with approximately 53% appearing a single time and roughly 40% taken by the ten largest. Germline V lookup: CDR1 SQVTM, CDR2 ANQGSEA. V shed 6 bases and J shed 5 bases, with 19 bases lying between them. The CDR3 spans 14 residues. This clonotype was observed a single time.

The sample was blood. The chain employs TRBV29-1 and TRBJ1-1, with D tentatively TRBD1 (6 bases). This sequence was found in a man at least 80 years old in good health. The CDR3 DNA sequence: TGCAGCGTCGCCTATGCGGGGGCTGGTACTGAAGCTTTCTTT. Protein sequence: CSVAYAGAGTEAFF.